This T cell receptor beta chain emerged from a study of T cells in Graves' hyperthyroidism and ophthalmopathy. The wider study: Peripheral blood collection took place at initial diagnosis, before any treatment.

Comments on this clonotype: Its antigen is unknown.

RNA transcripts were the template for amplifying TCR beta CDR3 regions. The TCR CDR3 first-round RT-PCR relied on the HTBI primer set. TCRdb re-called the multiplex PCR reads through MiXCR, storing one row per CDR3 protein. The sample lists more than 300,000 distinct CDR3 sequences; approximately 18% were seen once. Study-level points and caveats: The model foresaw ophthalmopathy a median roughly 6.3 months prior to onset. Blood also held most thyroid clonotypes expanded beyond 0.001.

The specimen was blood. The origin of this receptor is a man aged 18 to 35 with Graves' ophthalmopathy.

CDR3 residues: CASSMSGIPYGYTF. CDR3 bases: TGTGCCAGTAGTATGTCTGGGATACCCTATGGCTACACCTTC. V and J are TRBV19 and TRBJ1-2; D unclear. CDR1 LNHDA and CDR2 SQIVND come from the germline V gene (reference sequence). Trimming stripped 3 bases from V and 4 bases from J, with 12 bases between. There are 14 residues in the CDR3.